The 6 T cell receptor beta chains presented below share a single source sample, sequenced in a study of blood T cell repertoires in COVID-19. Profiling relied on immunoSEQ multiplex PCR, and the TCRdb table lists in-frame clones only, not all of them. The data contain 210,000 or so clones, 65% to 85% of them singletons. Material for sequencing was PBMCs or T cells enriched from blood (not recorded which). Receptors originate from a young man with acute COVID-19.

This clone appeared a single time. The rearrangement links TRBV7-9 to TRBJ2-3; 10 bases are a match to TRBD2. Trimming removed 5 bases from V and 5 bases from J; junction bases left unmatched: 1. This CDR3 contains 13 residues. Germline V gene data show CDR1 as SEHNR and CDR2 as FQNEAQ (reference sequence). The CDR3 bases are TGTGCCAGCAGCGGGACTAGCGTAGATACGCAGTATTTT. It codes for CASSGTSVDTQYF.

The chain employs TRBV12-5 and TRBJ1-1, with D uncertain. This CDR3 region has 14 residues. Trimming took 7 bases from V and 0 from J, leaving 12 bases between them. Germline V gives CDR1 LGHNT, CDR2 FRNRAP. The CDR3 here is CASVQRDLNTEAFF. The CDR3 bases are TGTGCTAGTGTCCAGCGCGACCTGAACACTGAAGCTTTCTTT.

CDR3 coding DNA: TGTGCCAGCAGCGCAACCTACAGGGACTATGGCTACACCTTC. This translates into CASSATYRDYGYTF. The chain joins TRBV6-5 to TRBJ1-2, with D tentatively TRBD1 (6 bases). The ends were cut back, 6 bases at V and 3 bases at J, with 14 bases in the middle. CDR1 is MNHEY and CDR2 is SVGAGI in the germline V gene. The CDR3 has 14 residues.

The chain couples TRBV4-2 to TRBJ2-3; weak D call: TRBD2 (5 bases). This CDR3 contains 17 residues. Germline V lookup: CDR1 LGHNA, CDR2 YNFKEQ. V lost 1 base and J lost 7, with 21 bases in between. CDR3 sequence reads: CASSQVTFSGSRNTQYF. The CDR3 DNA is TGTGCCAGCAGCCAAGTCACTTTTTCGGGGAGTCGGAATACGCAGTATTTT.

This chain uses TRBV19 with TRBJ1-1; D is unresolved. The germline V and J ends were trimmed by 8 bases and 5 bases, with 18 bases remaining between them. The CDR3 has 14 residues. Germline CDR1 LNHDA, CDR2 SQIVND (reference sequence). The chain's CDR3 is CASFRGGERTEAFF. CDR3 bases: TGTGCCAGTTTCCGCGGCGGGGAAAGGACTGAAGCTTTCTTT.

The chain has TRBV29-1 and TRBJ2-2; 14 bases line up with TRBD2. This CDR3 contains 16 residues. Losses at the gene ends were 4 bases for V and 2 bases for J; bases not matched to a gene: 3. CDR1 and CDR2 (germline): SQVTM, ANQGSEA. The CDR3 DNA sequence: TGCAGCGTTGTGACTAGCGGGGGGGCCAACACCGGGGAGCTGTTTTTT. Protein sequence: CSVVTSGGANTGELFF.